This T cell receptor beta chain originates from a study of cytomegalovirus exposure and HLA in healthy donors. As to this clone: Its antigen is still unknown.

The PCR ran on 60 Vbeta and 13 Jbeta primers. TCRdb's copy holds only in-frame clones and misses some; the assay was immunoSEQ multiplex PCR. Of about 160,000 clones listed, around four fifths are singletons. Germline V gene lookup returns CDR1 SGHVS and CDR2 FQNEAQ. V trimming: 1 base; J trimming: 2 bases; junction bases outside the gene matches: 8. The CDR3 runs 16 residues. General study results and limits: Most TCR sequences proved rare, with some public TCRs found in many donors.

This TCR came from a male donor in good health and CMV-seronegative. V usage is TRBV7-8 and J usage is TRBJ2-7; the match to TRBD1 covers 7 bases. The sample consisted of PBMCs. CDR3 sequence reads: CASSLVMGQGAYEQYF. The CDR3 DNA follows: TGTGCCAGCAGCTTAGTGATGGGTCAGGGGGCCTACGAGCAGTACTTC.